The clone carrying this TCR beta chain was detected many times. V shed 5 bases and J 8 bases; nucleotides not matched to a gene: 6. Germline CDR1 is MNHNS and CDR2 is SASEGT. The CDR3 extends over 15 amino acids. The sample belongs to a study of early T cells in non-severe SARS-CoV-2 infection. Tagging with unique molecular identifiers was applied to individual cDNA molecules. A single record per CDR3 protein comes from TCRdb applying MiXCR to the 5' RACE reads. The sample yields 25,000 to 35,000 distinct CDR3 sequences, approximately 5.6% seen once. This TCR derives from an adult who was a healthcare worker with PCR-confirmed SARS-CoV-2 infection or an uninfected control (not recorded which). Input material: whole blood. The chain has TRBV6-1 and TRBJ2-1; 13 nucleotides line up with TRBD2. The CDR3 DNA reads TGTGCCAGCAGTCTACGACTAGCGGGAGGCTATGAGCAGTTCTTC. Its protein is CASSLRLAGGYEQFF.